These 30 T cell receptor beta chains originate from one sample sequenced in a study of CD8 T cells in ankylosing spondylitis. The antigens of these receptors remain unknown. Study observations and caveats: Several highly homologous variants made up a TCR beta motif, and this motif appeared characteristic of ankylosing spondylitis blood.

Via MiXCR, TCRdb re-called the 5' RACE reads, giving one row per CDR3 protein. The data hold a few hundred thousand distinct CDR3 sequences, with roughly 13% observed a single time. Input material: blood, either unsorted or a sorted T cell fraction (not recorded which). The receptors originated from a male donor with ankylosing spondylitis.

This clonotype has just a few counts. The rearrangement joins TRBV20-1 to TRBJ2-7; weak D call: TRBD1 (6 bases). The CDR3 extends over 15 amino acids. Germline V gene sequence: CDR1 DFQATT, CDR2 SNEGSKA (reference sequence). V was cut by 0 bases and J by 5 bases, with 17 bases left in between. CDR3 region: CSARDQGTPTHEQYF. The CDR3 DNA reads TGCAGTGCTAGAGATCAAGGGACACCCACGCACGAGCAGTACTTC.

This chain connects TRBV3-1 to TRBJ2-1, with D possibly matching TRBD1 (6 bases). With 0 bases removed from V and 6 bases from J, the gap between germline ends came to 15 bases. Per germline, CDR1 LGHDT and CDR2 YNNKEL (reference sequence). The CDR3 length is 16 residues. This CDR3 reads CASSQDRGRRGNEQFF. CDR3 sequence (DNA): TGTGCCAGCAGCCAAGATAGGGGGAGAAGGGGCAATGAGCAGTTCTTC.

The V and J genes are TRBV7-8 and TRBJ2-7; no firm D call. This CDR3 spans 14 amino acids. Trimming removed 1 base from V and 3 bases from J, with 10 bases in between. CDR1 SGHVS and CDR2 FQNEAQ come from the germline V gene. CDR3 nucleotide sequence: TGTGCCAGCAGCTTAGGTAGCTCCTTCTACGAGCAGTACGTC. Its translation: CASSLGSSFYEQYV.

This clonotype has a handful of counts. The chain has TRBV4-2 and TRBJ2-1; no clear D. The CDR3 consists of 16 residues. Trimming left V 0 bases short and J 9 bases short, with 18 bases between. The germline CDR1 and CDR2 sequences are LGHNA and YNFKEQ. CDR3 loop: CASSQDLGLLDGEQFF. CDR3 DNA sequence: TGTGCCAGCAGCCAAGATTTGGGTCTCCTCGACGGTGAGCAGTTCTTC.

The chain links TRBV20-1 to TRBJ2-1; possibly TRBD2 for D (7 bases). CDR3 length: 12 residues. Germline V CDR1 and CDR2: DFQATT, SNEGSKA (reference sequence). The chain's CDR3 is CSGGRFYNEQFF. The DNA of the CDR3 is TGCAGCGGGGGGCGGTTTTACAATGAGCAGTTCTTC.

This clonotype was counted only a few times. This chain joins TRBV28 and TRBJ2-7, with D tentatively TRBD2 (6 bases). V lost 5 bases, J lost 4 bases, and 15 bases lay in between. CDR3 length: 14 residues. Germline V gene data show CDR1 as MDHEN and CDR2 as SYDVKM. The CDR3 loop is CASSRFGSGYEQYV. The CDR3 DNA reads as TGTGCCAGCAGTCGTTTTGGTAGCGGATACGAGCAGTACGTC.

The CDR3: CASSEGAREAFF. The CDR3 DNA follows: TGCGCCAGCAGTGAGGGGGCTAGGGAAGCTTTCTTT. This rearrangement joins TRBV5-1 to TRBJ1-1, with 7 positions matching TRBD1. V lost 5 bases and J lost 8; bases outside the gene matches: 6. The CDR3 has 12 amino acids. Germline V gene sequence: CDR1 SGHRS, CDR2 YFSETQ.

The chain combines TRBV18 with TRBJ2-7, with no clear D. Trimming cost V 3 bases and J 2 bases, with 8 bases left between them. This CDR3 region has 13 residues. Germline V lookup: CDR1 KGHSH, CDR2 LQKENI. The CDR3: CASSPAQAYEQYF. For the CDR3, the DNA is TGTGCCAGCTCACCGGCCCAGGCCTACGAGCAGTACTTC.

This clonotype was seen many times. J is TRBJ2-7 and V is TRBV12-3 or TRBV12-4, with no clear D. This CDR3 contains 16 residues. The ends were cut back, 3 bases at V and 4 bases at J, with 19 bases in the middle. DNA for the CDR3: TGTGCCAGCAGTTTGGAGCAGCACCTCCTGGAGTACGAGCAGTACGTC. Protein: CASSLEQHLLEYEQYV.

The chain combines TRBV15 with TRBJ2-5, with D perhaps TRBD1 (5 bases). The germline V and J ends were trimmed by 5 bases and 4 bases, with 14 bases remaining between them. The CDR3 contains 14 residues. CDR1 LNHNV and CDR2 YYDKDF come from the germline V gene (reference sequence). This CDR3 reads CATSRNRFAETQYF. CDR3 sequence (DNA): TGTGCCACCAGCCGTAACAGGTTTGCAGAGACCCAGTACTTC.

This clonotype was seen only a few times. The chain carries TRBV15 and TRBJ2-1; D remains ambiguous. With 4 bases removed from V and 0 bases from J, the gap between germline ends came to 10 bases. The CDR3 length is 15 residues. Per germline, CDR1 LNHNV and CDR2 YYDKDF (reference sequence). CDR3 sequence reads: CATSMSQSSYNEQFF. The CDR3 nucleotides are TGTGCCACCAGCATGTCACAGAGCTCCTACAATGAGCAGTTCTTC.

The chain is built from TRBV9 and TRBJ1-5; unclear D gene. Trimming shortened V by 0 bases and J by 2 bases, and 9 bases separated the two germline ends. The CDR3 has 15 residues. The germline CDR1 and CDR2 sequences are SGDLS and YYNGEE. CDR3 residues: CASSVGGSGNQPQHF. The CDR3 nucleotides are TGTGCCAGCAGCGTAGGGGGTTCTGGCAATCAGCCCCAGCATTTT.

There are many counts of this clonotype. The J gene is TRBJ1-2, the V gene TRBV11-2; D is undetermined. With 5 bases removed from V and 2 bases from J, the gap between germline ends came to 9 bases. Per the germline V gene, CDR1 is SGHAT and CDR2 is FQNNGV. The CDR3 consists of 13 residues. This CDR3 reads CASSLTLNYGYTF. In DNA, the CDR3 is TGTGCCAGCAGCCTCACCTTAAACTATGGCTACACCTTC.

V gene TRBV7-8 combines with J gene TRBJ2-2, with D perhaps TRBD1 or TRBD2 (5 bases each). The length of the CDR3 is 16 residues. The V and J ends lost 6 bases and 2 bases respectively, with 16 bases between them. CDR1 and CDR2 from the germline V gene are SGHVS and FQNEAQ. DNA of the CDR3: TGTGCCAGCAGAACACTAACCGGGACCAACACCGGGGAGCTGTTTTTT. It yields the protein CASRTLTGTNTGELFF.

This clonotype was observed a few times. The chain uses TRBV20-1 and TRBJ2-3; 9 bases agree with TRBD1. The CDR3 is 16 residues long. The J segment lost 0 bases and the V segment lost 5 bases, leaving 9 bases of the junction unmatched. Germline loops: CDR1 DFQATT, CDR2 SNEGSKA (reference sequence). The CDR3 DNA reads TGCAGTGCTGCTACGAACAGGGGGCCTAGCACAGATACGCAGTATTTT. Translation gives CSAATNRGPSTDTQYF.

The chain joins TRBV11-2 to TRBJ2-2; a possible D gene is TRBD2 (7 bases). Germline values: CDR1 SGHAT, CDR2 FQNNGV. The CDR3 is 15 residues long. The V gene lost 5 bases and the J gene lost 3 bases, with 13 bases spanning the gap. The CDR3, as DNA: TGTGCCAGCAGCGGGGGGGACACCTACACCGGGGAGCTGTTTTTT. It yields the protein CASSGGDTYTGELFF.

The chain links TRBV12-3 or TRBV12-4 to TRBJ2-4; D unresolved. This CDR3 has 13 amino acids. V dropped 1 base and J dropped 4 bases, with 5 bases sitting between them. The CDR3 spells CASSLDQKNIQYF. The CDR3 DNA follows: TGTGCCAGCAGTTTAGACCAGAAAAACATTCAGTACTTC.

This chain links TRBV5-5 with TRBJ1-4; TRBD1 is a possible D gene (6 bases). The germline V gene encodes CDR1 SGHKS and CDR2 YYEKEE (reference sequence). Trimming cost V 6 bases and J 0 bases, with 12 bases left between them. The CDR3 length is 15 residues. The CDR3 spells CASKGVAATNEKLFF. In DNA form, the CDR3 reads TGTGCCAGCAAGGGGGTCGCAGCAACTAATGAAAAACTGTTTTTT. Together with reference TRBV5-5 and TRBJ1-4, the CDR3 gives the full variable domain: DAGVTQSPTHLIKTRGQQVTLRCSPISGHKSVSWYQQVLGQGPQFIFQYYEKEERGRGNFPDRFSARQFPNYSSELNVNALLLGDSALYLCASKGVAATNEKLFFGSGTQLSVL.

This clonotype was seen a handful of times. Here the CDR3 reads CASSVGERYEQYV. The DNA for the CDR3 is TGTGCCAGCAGTGTCGGAGAGCGCTACGAGCAGTACGTC. This chain connects TRBV2 to TRBJ2-7; no clear D gene. Germline V lookup: CDR1 SNHLY, CDR2 FYNNEI. The CDR3 runs 13 residues. Trimming took 4 bases from V and 3 from J, leaving 10 bases between them.

The rearrangement joins TRBV11-2 to TRBJ2-1; 13 nucleotides agree with TRBD2. V lost 4 bases to trimming and J lost 8 bases; unmatched junction nucleotides: 8. The CDR3 covers 16 residues. CDR1 is SGHAT and CDR2 is FQNNGV in the germline V gene. In nucleotides, the CDR3 is TGTGCCAGCAGCTCTTGGACTAGCGGGAGCATCGATGAGCAGTTCTTC. Its protein product is CASSSWTSGSIDEQFF.

The sample holds a few counts of this clonotype. This chain links TRBV9 with TRBJ1-3; no reliable D call. CDR3 length: 15 amino acids. V dropped 0 bases and J dropped 0 bases, with 7 bases sitting between them. Germline lookup yields CDR1 SGDLS and CDR2 YYNGEE. DNA of the CDR3: TGTGCCAGCAGCGTAGCCGGGAGCTCTGGAAACACCATATATTTT. Its translation is CASSVAGSSGNTIYF. Full variable domain (missing parts from reference TRBV9 and TRBJ1-3): DSGVTQTPKHLITATGQRVTLRCSPRSGDLSVYWYQQSLDQGLQFLIQYYNGEERAKGNILERFSAQQFPDLHSELNLSSLELGDSALYFCASSVAGSSGNTIYFGEGSWLTVV.

There are a few counts of this clonotype. The chain couples TRBV5-1 to TRBJ2-3, with D perhaps matching TRBD1 (6 bases). From germline, CDR1 is SGHRS and CDR2 YFSETQ. Trimming shortened V by 0 bases and J by 1 base, and 15 bases separated the two germline ends. This CDR3 spans 17 amino acids. CDR3 amino acids: CASSLATRGGGTDTQYF. In DNA, the CDR3 is TGCGCCAGCAGCTTGGCAACTAGAGGGGGTGGCACAGATACGCAGTATTTT.

Ten or more counts support this clonotype. The rearrangement joins TRBV5-1 to TRBJ2-3; 10 bases are a match to TRBD1. CDR3 length: 14 residues. Germline V CDR1 and CDR2: SGHRS, YFSETQ. The J segment lost 6 bases and the V segment lost 6 bases, leaving 7 bases of the junction unmatched. The CDR3 is CASTMGQGSDTQYF. The CDR3 nucleotides are TGCGCCAGCACTATGGGACAGGGGTCGGATACGCAGTATTTT.

This clonotype appeared a few times. The chain has TRBV10-3 and TRBJ2-3, with 8 bases that match TRBD2. The CDR3 is made up of 15 amino acids. The J segment lost 1 base and the V segment lost 5 bases, leaving 5 bases of the junction unmatched. Germline assignment: CDR1 ENHRY and CDR2 SYGVKD. CDR3 amino acids: CAISKREIGTDTQYF. The CDR3 DNA sequence: TGTGCCATCAGTAAGCGGGAGATCGGCACAGATACGCAGTATTTT.

This clonotype was found a few times. The rearrangement joins TRBV5-1 to TRBJ1-1; D is undetermined. V was shortened by 1 base and J by 1 base, with 11 bases between the two germline ends. The CDR3 spans 15 residues. In germline, CDR1 is SGHRS, CDR2 YFSETQ. CDR3 loop: CASSLSPAGNTEAFF. In DNA, the CDR3 is TGCGCCAGCAGCTTGTCGCCCGCTGGGAACACTGAAGCTTTCTTT.

This clonotype came up a few times. The rearrangement uses TRBV5-1 and TRBJ1-5, with TRBD1 identical over 10 bases. J gave up 6 bases and V 4 bases, and 10 bases lay outside the gene matches. Germline V gene lookup returns CDR1 SGHRS and CDR2 YFSETQ. This CDR3 contains 16 residues. The CDR3 DNA reads as TGCGCCAGCAGCCCCGGGACAGGGGTTGTGGTTCAGCCCCAGCATTTT. It yields the protein CASSPGTGVVVQPQHF.

The rearrangement uses TRBV6-2 or TRBV6-3 and TRBJ1-4; D is unresolved. The CDR3 is 12 amino acids. The ends were cut back, 6 bases at V and 8 bases at J, with 10 bases in the middle. Germline V gives CDR1 MNHEY, CDR2 SVGEGT. CDR3 DNA sequence: TGTGCCAGCAGAAGCTTACGGGAAAAACTGTTTTTT. Residues: CASRSLREKLFF.

The chain recombines TRBV3-1 with TRBJ2-2; 11 bases map to TRBD2. The CDR3 length is 14 residues. V lost 8 bases to trimming and J lost 7 bases; unmatched junction nucleotides: 6. CDR1 is LGHDT and CDR2 is YNNKEL in the germline V gene (reference sequence). The CDR3 is CASRLAGRVGELFF. CDR3 DNA: TGTGCCAGCCGACTAGCGGGACGGGTCGGGGAGCTGTTTTTT. Full variable domain (rest looked up from reference TRBV3-1 and TRBJ2-2): DTAVSQTPKYLVTQMGNDKSIKCEQNLGHDTMYWYKQDSKKFLKIMFSYNNKELIINETVPNRFSPKSPDKAHLNLHINSLELGDSAVYFCASRLAGRVGELFFGEGSRLTVL.

The gene calls are TRBV29-1 and TRBJ1-1, with D possibly TRBD1 on 5 matching bases. The CDR3 runs to 12 residues. V shed 4 bases and J shed 10 bases, with 16 bases lying between them. CDR1 is SQVTM and CDR2 is ANQGSEA in the germline V gene. This CDR3 is CSVGGPRVGAFF. CDR3 coding DNA: TGCAGCGTTGGTGGGCCCAGGGTGGGAGCTTTCTTT.

This sequence joins TRBV6-1 and TRBJ1-2, with a tentative D call TRBD1 (5 bases). The CDR3 has 14 residues. Germline V CDR1 and CDR2: MNHNS, SASEGT. Trimming shortened V by 1 base and J by 4 bases, and 10 bases separated the two germline ends. This CDR3 is CASSEDRMSYGYTF. Written as DNA, the CDR3 is TGTGCCAGCAGTGAAGACAGGATGAGCTATGGCTACACCTTC.